Each of the 24 T cell receptor beta chains below was sequenced from the same sample in a study of Graves' ophthalmopathy and Graves' hyperthyroidism. For repertoire sequencing, the TCR beta CDR3 regions were amplified from RNA transcripts. First-round RT-PCR with HTBI primers preceded a second-round multiplex PCR. TCRdb independently ran MiXCR on the multiplex PCR reads; one entry per CDR3 protein. This sample yields roughly 610,000 distinct CDR3 sequences, of which about a fifth are seen a single time; approximately 6.5% belongs to the top ten. Sequencing used peripheral blood. The receptors here all came from a woman under 30 with stable Graves' hyperthyroidism. Some clones in this sample may be carry-over from other donors' samples.

In its sample, this clonotype was seen many times. The chain links TRBV25-1 to TRBJ2-7, with D hard to call. V shed 4 bases and J shed 6 bases, with 10 bases lying between them. CDR3 length: 12 residues. Germline CDR1 is MGHDK and CDR2 is SYGVNS. The CDR3: CASSGGLGEQYF. CDR3 in DNA: TGTGCCAGCAGTGGGGGATTGGGCGAGCAGTACTTC.

The sample holds many counts of this clonotype. This CDR3 is CSASTGQGETQYF. The CDR3 DNA follows: TGCAGTGCTAGTACAGGACAGGGAGAGACCCAGTACTTC. The chain links TRBV20-1 to TRBJ2-5; 8 bases are shared with TRBD1. Unmatched junction bases numbered 4, after V lost 3 bases and J lost 4 bases. Germline CDR1 and CDR2: DFQATT and SNEGSKA (reference sequence). The CDR3 has 13 amino acids.

This clonotype was seen at least ten times. The chain carries TRBV28 and TRBJ1-1; D gene uncertain. The CDR3 spans 13 residues. Germline loops: CDR1 MDHEN, CDR2 SYDVKM. Between the trimmed V and J ends, which lost 7 bases and 0 bases, there was a span of 9 bases. The CDR3 is CASKKGMNTEAFF. The CDR3 DNA is TGTGCCAGCAAGAAGGGAATGAACACTGAAGCTTTCTTT.

This clonotype was observed many times. This chain uses TRBV19 with TRBJ1-1, with D perhaps TRBD1 (6 bases). This CDR3 contains 14 residues. Germline CDR1 LNHDA, CDR2 SQIVND (reference sequence). The V gene lost 9 bases and the J gene lost 6 bases, with 20 bases spanning the gap. CDR3 bases: TGTGCCAGAGTCAGGAGCCAGGGGCATGCTGAAGCTTTCTTT. Translation: CARVRSQGHAEAFF.

This sequence joins TRBV12-3 or TRBV12-4 and TRBJ1-5; no clear D gene. The germline V and J ends were trimmed by 1 base and 3 bases, with 10 bases remaining between them. This CDR3 spans 15 amino acids. For the CDR3, the DNA is TGTGCCAGCAGTTTAGGACCTCTAACCAATCAGCCCCAGCATTTT. Protein sequence: CASSLGPLTNQPQHF.

Ten or more counts support this clonotype. V is TRBV27 and J is TRBJ2-2, with D perhaps TRBD1 or TRBD2 (5 bases each). The V end was cut by 5 bases, the J end by 1 base, with 14 bases between. This CDR3 has 16 residues. CDR1 is MNHEY, CDR2 SMNVEV, per germline (reference sequence). The CDR3: CASSNSGTVNTGELFF. DNA for the CDR3: TGTGCCAGCAGTAATTCCGGGACGGTGAACACCGGGGAGCTGTTTTTT.

This clonotype was detected many times. The chain recombines TRBV12-5 with TRBJ1-1; no clear D. The CDR3 runs to 12 residues. Trimming stripped 6 bases from V and 6 bases from J, with 11 bases between. The germline V gene has CDR1 LGHNT and CDR2 FRNRAP. CDR3 DNA: TGTGCTAGTGGCGTGGTTGTATCTGAAGCTTTCTTT. It codes for CASGVVVSEAFF.

This clonotype was detected many times. The chain recombines TRBV2 with TRBJ1-2; D not resolved. The CDR3 sequence is 13 residues long. Germline loops: CDR1 SNHLY, CDR2 FYNNEI. The DNA for the CDR3 is TGTGTTGCGAGGGCTGGTTCCAAGGGCGGCTACACCTTC. Protein: CVARAGSKGGYTF. The full variable domain, in which reference TRBV2 and TRBJ1-2 provide the parts outside the CDR3, is EPEVTQTPSHQVTQMGQEVILRCVPISNHLYFYWYRQILGQKVEFLVSFYNNEISEKSEIFDDQFSVERPDGSNFTLKIRSTKLEDSAMYFCVARAGSKGGYTFGSGTRLTVV.

The V gene is TRBV24-1, the J gene TRBJ2-7; D possibly uses TRBD1 or TRBD2 (5 bases each). The CDR3 contains 16 residues. V shed 5 bases and J shed 2 bases, with 18 bases lying between them. Per germline, CDR1 KGHDR and CDR2 SFDVKD. The CDR3 protein is CATSVAGTTNAYEQYF. CDR3 nucleotide sequence: TGTGCCACCAGTGTGGCCGGGACCACGAACGCCTACGAGCAGTACTTC.

The V gene is TRBV20-1, the J gene TRBJ2-5, with D maybe TRBD2 (5 bases). The CDR3 has 14 residues. Germline loops: CDR1 DFQATT, CDR2 SNEGSKA (reference sequence). V was trimmed by 1 base and J by 2 bases, leaving 11 bases between them. The DNA for the CDR3 is TGCAGTGCTAGAGCGGGATACCTACAAGAGACCCAGTACTTC. Its protein is CSARAGYLQETQYF.

The CDR3 DNA follows: TGTGCCAGCAGTTTAGGTTCTTTGGGCAGGAATAATGAAAAACTGTTTTTT. Residues: CASSLGSLGRNNEKLFF. The chain is built from TRBV12-3 or TRBV12-4 and TRBJ1-4; no definite D call. V dropped 1 base and J dropped 4 bases, with 16 bases sitting between them. The CDR3 runs to 17 residues.

This clonotype was counted many times. V is TRBV18 and J is TRBJ2-7, with TRBD1 matching 11 bases. Germline values: CDR1 KGHSH, CDR2 LQKENI. This CDR3 spans 16 amino acids. V shed 0 bases and J 6 bases; nucleotides not matched to a gene: 7. The chain's CDR3 is CASSPPLGTGGGEQYF. The CDR3 region has the DNA TGTGCCAGCTCACCACCCCTCGGGACAGGGGGAGGCGAGCAGTACTTC.

This clonotype was counted ten times or more. The chain joins TRBV12-3 or TRBV12-4 to TRBJ1-4; TRBD1 agrees at 8 bases. V gave up 6 bases and J gave up 7 bases; unmatched junction bases: 7. The CDR3 sequence is 14 residues long. The chain's CDR3 is CASSSDRGAEKLFF. The CDR3 region has the DNA TGTGCCAGCAGCTCAGACAGGGGTGCTGAAAAACTGTTTTTT.

This clonotype was seen many times. The chain joins TRBV11-2 to TRBJ1-1; D unclear. With 8 bases removed from V and 0 bases from J, the gap between germline ends came to 4 bases. Germline V gene sequence: CDR1 SGHAT, CDR2 FQNNGV. This CDR3 contains 11 residues. CDR3 region: CASEMNTEAFF. As DNA, the CDR3 is TGTGCCAGCGAGATGAACACTGAAGCTTTCTTT.

The chain combines TRBV12-3 or TRBV12-4 with TRBJ2-7, with D perhaps matching TRBD2 (6 bases). Trimming shortened V by 5 bases and J by 2 bases, and 13 bases separated the two germline ends. There are 14 residues in the CDR3. The CDR3, as DNA: TGTGCCAGCAGTGGGGACTGGCCCACCTACGAGCAGTACTTC. It translates to CASSGDWPTYEQYF.

This clonotype was seen repeatedly, ten times or more. The chain combines TRBV30 with TRBJ2-7, with D tentatively TRBD1 (5 bases). This CDR3 is built from 13 residues. Trimming cost V 2 bases and J 3 bases, with 11 bases left between them. CDR1 GTSNPN and CDR2 SVGIG come from the germline V gene (reference sequence). CDR3 in DNA: TGTGCCTGGAGTAAACAGGCAGGCTACGAGCAGTACTTC. The encoded protein is CAWSKQAGYEQYF. The full variable domain, completed using reference TRBV30 and TRBJ2-7, is SQTIHQWPATLVQPVGSPLSLECTVEGTSNPNLYWYRQAAGRGLQLLFYSVGIGQISSEVPQNLSASRPQDRQFILSSKKLLLSDSGFYLCAWSKQAGYEQYFGPGTRLTVT.

This clonotype was detected many times. The chain recombines TRBV7-3 with TRBJ2-5; D gene unclear. V lost 4 bases and J lost 1, with 7 bases in between. Germline values: CDR1 SGHTA, CDR2 FQGTGA. The CDR3 consists of 13 residues. CDR3 loop: CASSSQPQETQYF. CDR3 coding DNA: TGTGCCAGCAGCTCCCAGCCCCAAGAGACCCAGTACTTC.

This clonotype appeared many times. The chain couples TRBV10-3 to TRBJ2-7; D unresolved. Germline CDR1 and CDR2: ENHRY and SYGVKD. V was shortened by 0 bases and J by 5 bases, with 8 bases between the two germline ends. CDR3 length: 13 amino acids. The CDR3 sequence is CAISESGPNEQYF. DNA of the CDR3: TGTGCCATCAGTGAGTCAGGCCCCAACGAGCAGTACTTC.

This clonotype was detected ten times or more. The CDR3 here is CASSLAGSTREQYF. DNA for the CDR3: TGTGCCAGCAGTTTAGCGGGAAGTACGAGAGAGCAGTACTTC. This chain joins TRBV28 and TRBJ2-7; perhaps TRBD2 as D (6 bases). This CDR3 contains 14 residues. V lost 2 bases and J 7 bases, leaving 15 bases between the germline ends. Germline loops: CDR1 MDHEN, CDR2 SYDVKM.

The table lists this clonotype with a count of one. At one boundary the junction diverges from the germline segment, which might be a read error. The genes are TRBV11-3 and TRBJ1-2; D is perhaps TRBD1 (5 bases). This CDR3 has 11 residues. Germline assignment: CDR1 SGHNT and CDR2 YENEEA. In nucleotides, the CDR3 is TGTGCCAGCAGCTTAGAGGGGGGACTCGATTTC. It encodes CASSLEGGLDF.

The chain employs TRBV12-3 or TRBV12-4 and TRBJ2-7, with D hard to call. The CDR3 has 13 residues. The V end was cut by 7 bases, the J end by 2 bases, with 12 bases between. CDR3 bases: TGTGCCAGCAATTCGGACGGCACCTACGAGCAGTACTTC. Protein sequence: CASNSDGTYEQYF.

The chain carries TRBV6-2 or TRBV6-3 and TRBJ2-7; 8 bases are a match to TRBD1. From germline, CDR1 is MNHEY and CDR2 SVGEGT. The CDR3 length is 14 residues. Trimming at V came to 5 bases and at J to 6 bases, leaving 9 bases not matched to a gene. DNA for the CDR3: TGTGCCAGCAGTGCACCGGGACAGGCAATCGAGCAGTACTTC. It yields the protein CASSAPGQAIEQYF.

The V call is TRBV6-5, the J call TRBJ1-5; no firm D call. V lost 0 bases to trimming and J lost 0 bases, with 9 bases between them. The CDR3 sequence is 16 residues long. Germline-derived CDR1 and CDR2 are MNHEY and SVGAGI. The CDR3 DNA is TGTGCCAGCAGTTACTCGTCAGGTTATAGCAATCAGCCCCAGCATTTT. Translating it yields CASSYSSGYSNQPQHF.

This clonotype was recorded at least ten times. The V and J genes are TRBV12-3 or TRBV12-4 and TRBJ2-7; D is unclear. This CDR3 region has 14 residues. Trimming took 6 bases from V and 0 from J, leaving 12 bases between them. This chain's CDR3 is CASSPDALSYEQYF. In DNA form, the CDR3 reads TGTGCCAGCAGCCCGGATGCTCTCTCCTACGAGCAGTACTTC.